Listed here are 5 T cell receptor beta chains from one sample, sequenced in a study of T-cell memory formation after mild COVID-19. TCRdb re-called the 5' RACE reads with MiXCR, one entry per CDR3 protein. The sample gives roughly 600,000 distinct CDR3 sequences, roughly 18% of which show up once; about 12% is in the top ten. The sample comprised PBMCs or a T cell subset sorted from them (not recorded which). Receptors originate from an adult woman who had mild COVID-19 (a few samples of this study predate the infection). Cell type and time point are not known.

CDR3 in DNA: TGTGCCAGCAGTTTCGGGACAGGGTACTATGGCTACACCTTC. Amino acid sequence: CASSFGTGYYGYTF. The J gene is TRBJ1-2, the V gene TRBV12-3 or TRBV12-4; TRBD1 aligns across 9 bases. V was clipped by 3 bases and J by 3 bases; unmatched bases: 2. The CDR3 sequence is 14 residues long.

This clonotype was counted at least ten times. This chain joins TRBV5-1 and TRBJ2-2; 7 bases map to TRBD2. With 1 base clipped from V and 5 bases from J, the junction kept 11 bases outside the gene matches. The CDR3 extends over 17 amino acids. Germline-derived CDR1 and CDR2 are SGHRS and YFSETQ. As DNA, the CDR3 is TGCGCCAGCAGCTTGCGAAGCGGGGCCTACGTTACCGGGGAGCTGTTTTTT. Translating gives CASSLRSGAYVTGELFF.

V is TRBV3-1 and J is TRBJ2-3; 8 nucleotides agree with TRBD1. J was trimmed by 4 bases and V by 5 bases; bases with no gene match: 2. CDR1 and CDR2 from the germline V gene are LGHDT and YNNKEL (reference sequence). This CDR3 is 13 amino acids long. The chain's CDR3 is CASSAGQADTQYF. CDR3 bases: TGTGCCAGCAGCGCGGGACAGGCAGATACGCAGTATTTT.

In its sample, this clonotype was seen many times. CDR3 sequence (DNA): TGTGCCAGCACCCTCGTGACAGGGATCGATGAGCAGTTCTTC. Its protein is CASTLVTGIDEQFF. The chain is built from TRBV7-9 and TRBJ2-1; 7 bases agree with TRBD1. Germline V CDR1 and CDR2: SEHNR, FQNEAQ (reference sequence). Losses at the gene ends were 7 bases for V and 8 bases for J; bases not matched to a gene: 11. The CDR3 contains 14 residues.

This rearrangement joins TRBV19 to TRBJ2-7, with D unclear. Germline CDR1 LNHDA, CDR2 SQIVND (reference sequence). This CDR3 spans 15 amino acids. The V gene lost 0 bases and the J gene lost 4 bases, with 13 bases spanning the gap. The chain's CDR3 is CASSIDLDRRYEQYF. The DNA of the CDR3 is TGTGCCAGTAGTATAGATCTAGACCGAAGGTACGAGCAGTACTTC.